The source of this T cell receptor beta chain is a study of technical replicates of blood from a few donors. V was trimmed by 5 bases and J by 7 bases, leaving 8 bases between them. Germline lookup yields CDR1 SNHLY and CDR2 FYNNEI. The CDR3 consists of 12 residues. The data were produced by immunoSEQ multiplex PCR, yet TCRdb's version contains in-frame clones alone and is incomplete. The sample lists some 14,000 clones; roughly four fifths were seen once. The sequence derives from a human donor in good health. Sequenced material: PBMCs. The genes are TRBV2 and TRBJ1-4; no clear D. CDR3 in amino acids: CASSTVVEKLFF. The CDR3 nucleotides are TGTGCCAGCAGTACGGTCGTTGAAAAACTGTTTTTT.